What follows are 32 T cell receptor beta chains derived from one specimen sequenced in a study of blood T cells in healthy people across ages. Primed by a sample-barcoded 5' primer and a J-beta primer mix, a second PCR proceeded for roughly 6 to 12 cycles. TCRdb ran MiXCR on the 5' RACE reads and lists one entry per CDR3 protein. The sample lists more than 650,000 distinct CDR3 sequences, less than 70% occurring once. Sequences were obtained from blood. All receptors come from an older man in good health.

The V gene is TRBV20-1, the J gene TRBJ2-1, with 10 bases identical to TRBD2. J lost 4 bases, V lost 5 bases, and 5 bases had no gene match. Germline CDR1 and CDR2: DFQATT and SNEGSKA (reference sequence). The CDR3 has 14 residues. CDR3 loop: CSAEGGLAYNEQFF. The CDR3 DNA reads TGCAGTGCTGAAGGGGGACTAGCGTACAATGAGCAGTTCTTC.

In DNA form, the CDR3 reads TGCAGTGCCCACGGACTAGCGGGAGCCCTGGGCTCCTACAATGAGCAGTTCTTC. It specifies CSAHGLAGALGSYNEQFF. The V call is TRBV20-1, the J call TRBJ2-1; TRBD2 agrees at 13 bases. The J segment lost 0 bases and the V segment lost 6 bases, leaving 11 bases of the junction unmatched. Germline V gene sequence: CDR1 DFQATT, CDR2 SNEGSKA (reference sequence). The CDR3 consists of 18 residues.

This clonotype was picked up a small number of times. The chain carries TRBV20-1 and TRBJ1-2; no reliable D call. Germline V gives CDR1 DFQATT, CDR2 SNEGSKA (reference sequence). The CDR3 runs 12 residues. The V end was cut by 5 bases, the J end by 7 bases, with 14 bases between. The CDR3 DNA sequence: TGCAGTGCTTCGGTCGCTGGCGCTGGCTACACCTTC. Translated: CSASVAGAGYTF.

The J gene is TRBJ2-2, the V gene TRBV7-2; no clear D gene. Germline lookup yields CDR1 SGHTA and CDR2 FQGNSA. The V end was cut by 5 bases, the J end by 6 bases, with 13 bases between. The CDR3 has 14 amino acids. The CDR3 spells CASSPILQAGELFF. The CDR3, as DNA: TGTGCCAGCAGCCCCATTCTCCAAGCCGGGGAGCTGTTTTTT.

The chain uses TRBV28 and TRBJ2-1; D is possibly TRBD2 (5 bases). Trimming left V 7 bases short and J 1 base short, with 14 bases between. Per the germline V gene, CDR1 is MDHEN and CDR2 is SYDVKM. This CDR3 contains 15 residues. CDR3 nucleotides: TGTGCCAGCACCTGGACTCTTTCGTCCTACAATGAGCAGTTCTTC. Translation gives CASTWTLSSYNEQFF.

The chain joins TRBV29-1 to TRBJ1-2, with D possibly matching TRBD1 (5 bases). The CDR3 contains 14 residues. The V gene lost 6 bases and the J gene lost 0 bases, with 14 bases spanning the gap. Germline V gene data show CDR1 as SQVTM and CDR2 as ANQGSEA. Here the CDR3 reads CSVSRTGPNYGYTF. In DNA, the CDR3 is TGCAGCGTCTCCAGAACAGGCCCTAACTATGGCTACACCTTC.

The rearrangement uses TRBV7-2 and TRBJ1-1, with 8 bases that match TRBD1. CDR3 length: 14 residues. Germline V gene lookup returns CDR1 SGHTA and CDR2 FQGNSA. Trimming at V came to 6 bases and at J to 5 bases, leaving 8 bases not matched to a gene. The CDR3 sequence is CASRSGRGQTEAFF. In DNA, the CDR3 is TGTGCCAGCAGATCGGGCAGGGGGCAGACTGAAGCTTTCTTT.

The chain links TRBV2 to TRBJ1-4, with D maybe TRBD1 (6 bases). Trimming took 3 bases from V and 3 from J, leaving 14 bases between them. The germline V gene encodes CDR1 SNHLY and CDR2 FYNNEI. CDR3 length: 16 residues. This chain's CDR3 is CASSEAMQGPNEKLFF. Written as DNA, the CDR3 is TGTGCCAGCAGTGAGGCGATGCAGGGGCCTAATGAAAAACTGTTTTTT.

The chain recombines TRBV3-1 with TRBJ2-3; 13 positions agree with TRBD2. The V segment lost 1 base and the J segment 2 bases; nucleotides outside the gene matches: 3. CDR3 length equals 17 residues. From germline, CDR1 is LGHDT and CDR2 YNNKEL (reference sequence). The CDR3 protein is CASSQGGLAGLTDTQYF. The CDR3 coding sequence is TGTGCCAGCAGCCAAGGGGGACTAGCGGGGCTCACAGATACGCAGTATTTT.

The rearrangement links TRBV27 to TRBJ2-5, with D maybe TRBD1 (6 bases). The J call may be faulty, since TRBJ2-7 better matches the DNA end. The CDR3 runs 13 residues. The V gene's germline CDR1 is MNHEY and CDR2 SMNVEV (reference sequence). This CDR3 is CASTPGQSDEQYF. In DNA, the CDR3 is TGTGCCAGCACTCCCGGACAGTCTGACGAGCAGTACTTC.

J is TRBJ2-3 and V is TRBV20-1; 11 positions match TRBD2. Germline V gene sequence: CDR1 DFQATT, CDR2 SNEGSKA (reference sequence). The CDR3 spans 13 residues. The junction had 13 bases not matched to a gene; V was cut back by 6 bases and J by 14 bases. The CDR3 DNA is TGCAGTGCCCCTGGGACTAGCGGATCATACGCGTATTTT. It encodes CSAPGTSGSYAYF.

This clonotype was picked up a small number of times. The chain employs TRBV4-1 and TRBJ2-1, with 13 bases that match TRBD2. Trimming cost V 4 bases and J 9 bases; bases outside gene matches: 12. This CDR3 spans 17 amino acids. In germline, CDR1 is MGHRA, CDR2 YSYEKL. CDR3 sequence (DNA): TGCGCCAGCAGCCGAAAACTAGCGGGAGGGCCGGGAAGTGAGCAGTTCTTC. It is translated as CASSRKLAGGPGSEQFF.

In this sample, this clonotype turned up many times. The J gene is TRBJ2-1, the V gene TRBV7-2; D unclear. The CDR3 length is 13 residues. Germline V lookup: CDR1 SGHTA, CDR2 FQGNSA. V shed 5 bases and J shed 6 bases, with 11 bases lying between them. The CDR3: CASSPTISNEQFF. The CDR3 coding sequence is TGTGCCAGCAGCCCAACCATCTCCAATGAGCAGTTCTTC.

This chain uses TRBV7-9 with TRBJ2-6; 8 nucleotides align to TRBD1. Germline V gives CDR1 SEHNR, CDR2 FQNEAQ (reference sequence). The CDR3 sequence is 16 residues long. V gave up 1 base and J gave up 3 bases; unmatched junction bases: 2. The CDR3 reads CASSLGTGHGANVLTF. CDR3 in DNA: TGTGCCAGCAGCTTAGGGACAGGGCATGGGGCCAACGTCCTGACTTTC.

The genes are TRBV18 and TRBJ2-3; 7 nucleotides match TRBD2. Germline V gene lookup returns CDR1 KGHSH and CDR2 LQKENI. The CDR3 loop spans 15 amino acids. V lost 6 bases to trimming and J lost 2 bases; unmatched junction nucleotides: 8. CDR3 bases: TGTGCCAGCTCGCCTAGCGGACCCATCACAGATACGCAGTATTTT. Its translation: CASSPSGPITDTQYF.

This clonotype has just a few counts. The CDR3 is CASSTGVGETQYF. CDR3 bases: TGTGCCAGCAGCACTGGGGTAGGAGAGACCCAGTACTTC. V is TRBV7-3 and J is TRBJ2-5; D is undetermined. The V end was cut by 5 bases, the J end by 4 bases, with 11 bases between. This CDR3 contains 13 residues. The germline gives CDR1 SGHTA, CDR2 FQGTGA.

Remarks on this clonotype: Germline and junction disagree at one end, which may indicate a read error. CDR3: CACSFKRGLTDTQYF. The DNA for the CDR3 is TGTGCCTGCAGCTTCAAAAGGGGGCTCACAGATACGCAGTATTTT. V is TRBV7-9 and J is TRBJ2-3, with TRBD1 matching 7 bases. Germline CDR1 is SEHNR and CDR2 is FQNEAQ (reference sequence). The CDR3 consists of 15 residues.

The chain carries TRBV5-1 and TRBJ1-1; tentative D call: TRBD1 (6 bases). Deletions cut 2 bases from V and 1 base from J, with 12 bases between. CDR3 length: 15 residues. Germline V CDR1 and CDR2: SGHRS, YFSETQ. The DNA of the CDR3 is TGCGCCAGCAGCTTTTCCCCGGGACAGAACACTGAAGCTTTCTTT. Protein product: CASSFSPGQNTEAFF.

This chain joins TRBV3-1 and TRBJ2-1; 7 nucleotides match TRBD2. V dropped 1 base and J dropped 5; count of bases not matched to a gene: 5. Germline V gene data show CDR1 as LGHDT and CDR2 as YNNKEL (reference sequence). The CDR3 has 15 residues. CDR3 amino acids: CASSQGLAENNEQFF. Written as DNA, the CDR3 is TGTGCCAGCAGCCAAGGCCTAGCGGAGAACAATGAGCAGTTCTTC.

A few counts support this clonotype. Here the CDR3 DNA reads TGTGCCACCAGTGAACCCAGCGGGGGAAGCTCCTACAATGAGCAGTTCTTC. It codes for CATSEPSGGSSYNEQFF. This rearrangement joins TRBV24-1 to TRBJ2-1, with 8 bases that match TRBD2. Looked up from germline, CDR1 is KGHDR and CDR2 is SFDVKD. V was pared by 4 bases and J by 0 bases, with 7 bases of the junction left unmatched. The CDR3 has 17 amino acids.

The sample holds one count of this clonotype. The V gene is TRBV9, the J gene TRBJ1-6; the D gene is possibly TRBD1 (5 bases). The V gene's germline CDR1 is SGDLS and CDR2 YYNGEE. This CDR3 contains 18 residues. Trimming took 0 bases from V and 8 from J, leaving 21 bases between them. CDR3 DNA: TGTGCCAGCAGCGTAGGGTTGGGGGACCTACCGGATTATTCACCCCTCCACTTT. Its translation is CASSVGLGDLPDYSPLHF.

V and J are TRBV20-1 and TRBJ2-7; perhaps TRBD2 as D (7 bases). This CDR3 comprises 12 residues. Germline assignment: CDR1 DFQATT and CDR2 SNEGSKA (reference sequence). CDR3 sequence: CRRGGRAYEQYF. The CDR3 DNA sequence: TGCAGGAGGGGGGGGAGGGCCTACGAGCAGTACTTC.

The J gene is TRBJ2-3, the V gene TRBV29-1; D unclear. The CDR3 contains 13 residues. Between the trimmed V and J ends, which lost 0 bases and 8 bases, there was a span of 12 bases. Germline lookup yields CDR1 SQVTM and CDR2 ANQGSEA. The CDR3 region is CSVEDLRRGTQYF. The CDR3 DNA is TGCAGCGTTGAAGATCTCCGTCGCGGTACGCAGTATTTT.

CDR3 nucleotides: TGCAGCGTAACCAACCCTCCTTATGGCTACACCTTC. It codes for CSVTNPPYGYTF. The V gene is TRBV29-1, the J gene TRBJ1-2; D gene unclear. Germline V gene data show CDR1 as SQVTM and CDR2 as ANQGSEA. Trimming stripped 6 bases from V and 5 bases from J, with 13 bases between. This CDR3 has 12 amino acids.

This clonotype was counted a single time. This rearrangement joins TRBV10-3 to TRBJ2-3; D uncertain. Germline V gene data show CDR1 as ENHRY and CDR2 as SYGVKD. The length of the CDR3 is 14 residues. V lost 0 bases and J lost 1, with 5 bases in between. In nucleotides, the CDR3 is TGTGCCATCAGTGAGTCGAGCGGCACAGATACGCAGTATTTT. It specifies CAISESSGTDTQYF.

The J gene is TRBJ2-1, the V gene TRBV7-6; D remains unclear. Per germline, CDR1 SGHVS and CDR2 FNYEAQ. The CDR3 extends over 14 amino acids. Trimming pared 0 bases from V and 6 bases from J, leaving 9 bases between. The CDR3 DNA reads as TGTGCCAGCAGCTTAGCGCGGAACTGCAATGAGCAGTTCTTC. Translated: CASSLARNCNEQFF.

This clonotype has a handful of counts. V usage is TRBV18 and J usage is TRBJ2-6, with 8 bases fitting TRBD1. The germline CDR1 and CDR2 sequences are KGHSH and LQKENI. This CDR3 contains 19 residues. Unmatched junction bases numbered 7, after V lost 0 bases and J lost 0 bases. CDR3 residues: CASSPPRTGTSSGANVLTF. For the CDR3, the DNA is TGTGCCAGCTCACCACCCAGGACAGGGACCAGCTCTGGGGCCAACGTCCTGACTTTC. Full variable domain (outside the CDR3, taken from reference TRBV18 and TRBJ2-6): NAGVMQNPRHLVRRRGQEARLRCSPMKGHSHVYWYRQLPEEGLKFMVYLQKENIIDESGMPKERFSAEFPKEGPSILRIQQVVRGDSAAYFCASSPPRTGTSSGANVLTFGAGSRLTVL.

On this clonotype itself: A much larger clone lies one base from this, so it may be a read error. CDR3 sequence: CAGSDKTGGRETQYF. The CDR3 DNA sequence: TGTGCCGGCAGTGACAAGACGGGAGGCAGGGAGACCCAGTACTTC. The chain has TRBV6-4 and TRBJ2-4; 7 positions agree with TRBD2. TRBJ2-5 explains the end of the DNA better; the J call may be wrong. The germline CDR1 and CDR2 sequences are MRHNA and SNTAGT. The CDR3 consists of 15 residues.

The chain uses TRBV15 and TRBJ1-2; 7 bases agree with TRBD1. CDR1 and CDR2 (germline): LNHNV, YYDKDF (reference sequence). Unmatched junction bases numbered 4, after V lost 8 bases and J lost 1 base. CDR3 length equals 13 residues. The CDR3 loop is CATGTANNYGYTF. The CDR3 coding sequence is TGTGCCACCGGGACAGCGAATAACTATGGCTACACCTTC.

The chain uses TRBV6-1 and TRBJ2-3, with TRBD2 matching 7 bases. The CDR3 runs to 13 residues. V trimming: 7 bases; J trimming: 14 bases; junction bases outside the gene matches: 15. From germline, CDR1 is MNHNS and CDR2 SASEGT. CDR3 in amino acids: CASKGLPTRYAYF. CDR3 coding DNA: TGTGCCAGCAAGGGACTACCCACCAGATACGCGTATTTT.

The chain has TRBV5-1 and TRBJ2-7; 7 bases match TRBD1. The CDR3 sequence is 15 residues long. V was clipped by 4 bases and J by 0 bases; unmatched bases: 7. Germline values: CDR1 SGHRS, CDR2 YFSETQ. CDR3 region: CASSVGQDSSYEQYF. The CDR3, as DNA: TGCGCCAGCAGCGTAGGACAGGATAGCTCCTACGAGCAGTACTTC.

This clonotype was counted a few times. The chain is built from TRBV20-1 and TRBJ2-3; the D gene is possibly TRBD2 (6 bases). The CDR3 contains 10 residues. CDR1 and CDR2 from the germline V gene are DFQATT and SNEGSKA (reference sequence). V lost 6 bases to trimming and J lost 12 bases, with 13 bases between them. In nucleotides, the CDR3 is TGCAGTGCCTCCGCCGGGAGTCAGTATTTT. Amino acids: CSASAGSQYF.